A single sample is the source of the 19 T cell receptor beta chains below, sequenced in a study of early T cells in non-severe SARS-CoV-2 infection. TCRdb reprocessed the 5' RACE reads with MiXCR, giving one entry per CDR3 protein. The data contain about 70,000 distinct CDR3 sequences, approximately 5% of them singletons. The sequencing here drew on whole blood, taken at baseline. These receptor sequences come from an adult who was a healthcare worker with PCR-confirmed SARS-CoV-2 infection or an uninfected control (not recorded which).

In this sample, this clonotype turned up many times. The V and J genes are TRBV5-1 and TRBJ1-3, with D uncertain. The V end lost 1 base, the J end lost 14 bases, and 10 bases lay between the germline ends. The germline gives CDR1 SGHRS, CDR2 YFSETQ. The CDR3 loop spans 11 amino acids. As DNA, the CDR3 is TGCGCCAGCAGCTTGAGCCTCTTCGTATATTTT. It yields the protein CASSLSLFVYF. Full variable domain (rest looked up from reference TRBV5-1 and TRBJ1-3): KAGVTQTPRYLIKTRGQQVTLSCSPISGHRSVSWYQQTPGQGLQFLFEYFSETQRNKGNFPGRFSGRQFSNSRSEMNVSTLELGDSALYLCASSLSLFVYFGEGSWLTVV.

The chain links TRBV20-1 to TRBJ1-3; no clear D. Germline CDR1 is DFQATT and CDR2 is SNEGSKA (reference sequence). The germline V and J ends were trimmed by 3 bases and 8 bases, with 23 bases remaining between them. This CDR3 spans 16 amino acids. The CDR3 loop reads CSARPYSRTRGDTIYF. CDR3 in DNA: TGCAGTGCTAGGCCCTATTCCCGGACTAGAGGAGACACCATATATTTT.

This clonotype has at least ten counts. The chain uses TRBV4-1 and TRBJ2-3; 12 bases match TRBD2. CDR1 and CDR2 (germline): MGHRA, YSYEKL. The V gene end was trimmed by 1 base and the J gene end by 6 bases; junction bases not matched to a gene: 8. This CDR3 has 17 residues. The CDR3: CASSQVPWTSGMDTQYF. CDR3 sequence (DNA): TGCGCCAGCAGCCAAGTACCCTGGACTAGCGGGATGGATACGCAGTATTTT.

This clonotype was detected a few times. The chain joins TRBV9 to TRBJ2-3; D may correspond to TRBD1 or TRBD2 (6 bases each). From germline, CDR1 is SGDLS and CDR2 YYNGEE. V dropped 4 bases and J dropped 2 bases, with 14 bases sitting between them. CDR3 length: 15 residues. The CDR3 protein is CASSPGGGFTDTQYF. CDR3 nucleotides: TGTGCCAGCAGCCCAGGAGGGGGGTTCACAGATACGCAGTATTTT.

This sequence joins TRBV18 and TRBJ1-1; D not certain. The ends were cut back, 3 bases at V and 4 bases at J, with 9 bases in the middle. CDR3 length: 13 residues. The germline CDR1 and CDR2 sequences are KGHSH and LQKENI. The CDR3 DNA follows: TGTGCCAGCTCACCTTACTGGGGCACTGAAGCTTTCTTT. It is translated as CASSPYWGTEAFF.

This clonotype was counted many times. The CDR3: CASSLYGQPNTEAFF. In DNA, the CDR3 is TGTGCCAGCAGTTTATATGGACAGCCGAACACTGAAGCTTTCTTT. V usage is TRBV6-5 and J usage is TRBJ1-1, with a tentative D call TRBD1 (6 bases). V dropped 4 bases and J dropped 1 base, with 13 bases sitting between them. The CDR3 covers 15 residues. Germline CDR1 is MNHEY and CDR2 is SVGAGI.

This clonotype came up many times. The chain combines TRBV11-1 with TRBJ2-7; TRBD1 agrees at 10 bases. The V and J ends lost 5 bases and 2 bases, in that order; junction bases with no gene match: 12. Germline assignment: CDR1 SGHAT and CDR2 FQDESV (reference sequence). The CDR3 is made up of 17 amino acids. This CDR3 reads CASSPRSGTGATYEQYF. DNA of the CDR3: TGTGCCAGCAGCCCTAGGTCCGGGACAGGGGCAACCTACGAGCAGTACTTC.

This clonotype was seen repeatedly, ten times or more. This rearrangement joins TRBV2 to TRBJ2-1; 7 nucleotides align to TRBD1. CDR1 is SNHLY, CDR2 FYNNEI, per germline. V lost 5 bases, J lost 10 bases, and 5 bases stayed unmatched. CDR3 length equals 12 residues. The CDR3, as DNA: TGTGCCAGCAGTTCCGACAGGGACGAGCAGTTCTTC. It translates to CASSSDRDEQFF.

The chain employs TRBV20-1 and TRBJ1-6; no reliable D call. The CDR3 contains 15 residues. V gave up 4 bases and J gave up 0 bases, with 10 bases separating them. From germline, CDR1 is DFQATT and CDR2 SNEGSKA (reference sequence). CDR3 bases: TGCAGTGCTAAGGCAGATAGCTCCTATAATTCACCCCTCCACTTT. As protein: CSAKADSSYNSPLHF.

This sequence joins TRBV27 and TRBJ2-7; maybe TRBD2 (6 bases). V was cut by 2 bases and J by 5 bases, with 25 bases left in between. The CDR3 contains 18 residues. Germline CDR1 is MNHEY and CDR2 is SMNVEV (reference sequence). The CDR3 DNA reads as TGTGCCAGCAGTTTACGGGGGTGGGTCCAGGGTCCAGCTCACGAGCAGTACTTC. Its protein is CASSLRGWVQGPAHEQYF.

This clonotype came up many times. The CDR3 protein is CASSQDRDYEQYF. CDR3 nucleotides: TGTGCCAGCAGCCAAGATCGGGATTACGAGCAGTACTTC. This rearrangement joins TRBV3-1 to TRBJ2-7; D may be TRBD2 (5 bases). Trimming left V 0 bases short and J 4 bases short, with 7 bases between. This CDR3 comprises 13 residues. Germline assignment: CDR1 LGHDT and CDR2 YNNKEL (reference sequence).

In its sample, this clonotype was seen many times. The chain combines TRBV7-6 with TRBJ2-1; D perhaps matches TRBD2 (6 bases). Looked up from germline, CDR1 is SGHVS and CDR2 is FNYEAQ. CDR3 size: 15 residues. V gave up 1 base and J gave up 5 bases, with 12 bases separating them. The CDR3 loop is CASSLVLARDNEQFF. CDR3 DNA sequence: TGTGCCAGCAGCTTAGTCCTAGCGAGGGACAATGAGCAGTTCTTC.

This clonotype was seen a few times. The chain recombines TRBV20-1 with TRBJ1-6, with no clear D. This CDR3 spans 11 amino acids. The germline V and J ends were trimmed by 0 bases and 10 bases, with 4 bases remaining between them. CDR1 is DFQATT, CDR2 SNEGSKA, per germline (reference sequence). CDR3 nucleotide sequence: TGCAGTGCTAGAGAAGGGTCACCCCTCCACTTT. This gives the protein CSAREGSPLHF.

The sample holds many counts of this clonotype. This sequence joins TRBV7-2 and TRBJ2-3, with 7 bases matching TRBD2. CDR3 length: 15 amino acids. CDR1 is SGHTA, CDR2 FQGNSA, per germline. The V and J ends lost 1 base and 5 bases, in that order; junction bases with no gene match: 6. The CDR3 nucleotides are TGTGCCAGCAGCTTAGGGGCGGGAGCGCAAGATACGCAGTATTTT. The encoded protein is CASSLGAGAQDTQYF.

V usage is TRBV5-1 and J usage is TRBJ2-5; D unclear. The CDR3 consists of 13 residues. V gave up 1 base and J gave up 3 bases, with 7 bases separating them. CDR1 SGHRS and CDR2 YFSETQ come from the germline V gene. This chain's CDR3 is CASSLLSEETQYF. For the CDR3, the DNA is TGCGCCAGCAGCTTGTTGTCCGAAGAGACCCAGTACTTC. Together with reference TRBV5-1 and TRBJ2-5, the CDR3 gives the full variable domain: KAGVTQTPRYLIKTRGQQVTLSCSPISGHRSVSWYQQTPGQGLQFLFEYFSETQRNKGNFPGRFSGRQFSNSRSEMNVSTLELGDSALYLCASSLLSEETQYFGPGTRLLVL.

This clonotype was counted a few times. The rearrangement links TRBV12-3 or TRBV12-4 to TRBJ2-1, with 7 bases that match TRBD1. V lost 5 bases and J lost 3; bases outside the gene matches: 10. The CDR3 extends over 16 amino acids. CDR3 protein: CASSLQQGLVYNEQFF. The CDR3 nucleotides are TGTGCCAGCAGTCTTCAACAGGGGCTTGTCTACAATGAGCAGTTCTTC.

This clonotype was seen ten or more times. The rearrangement joins TRBV4-2 to TRBJ2-1; the D gene is possibly TRBD2 (6 bases). V dropped 0 bases and J dropped 3 bases, with 12 bases sitting between them. The CDR3 is made up of 16 amino acids. The germline V gene has CDR1 LGHNA and CDR2 YNFKEQ. CDR3 bases: TGTGCCAGCAGCCAAGATCCCGGGACTGGCTACAATGAGCAGTTCTTC. Translating it yields CASSQDPGTGYNEQFF.

This clonotype was detected many times. V is TRBV20-1 and J is TRBJ2-7; possibly TRBD1 for D (6 bases). This CDR3 is built from 14 residues. The germline gives CDR1 DFQATT, CDR2 SNEGSKA (reference sequence). V was pared by 3 bases and J by 2 bases, with 14 bases between. The CDR3 spells CSARPRDTAYEQYF. Written as DNA, the CDR3 is TGCAGTGCTAGGCCCCGGGACACAGCCTACGAGCAGTACTTC.

DNA for the CDR3: TGCGCCAGCAGCCGGGACGGCGTAGCCGGGGAGCTGTTTTTT. Amino acids: CASSRDGVAGELFF. The J gene is TRBJ2-2, the V gene TRBV5-1; perhaps D is TRBD1 or TRBD2 (5 bases each). V lost 4 bases, J lost 6 bases, and 13 bases lay in between. Germline CDR1 reads SGHRS; CDR2 reads YFSETQ. There are 14 residues in the CDR3.